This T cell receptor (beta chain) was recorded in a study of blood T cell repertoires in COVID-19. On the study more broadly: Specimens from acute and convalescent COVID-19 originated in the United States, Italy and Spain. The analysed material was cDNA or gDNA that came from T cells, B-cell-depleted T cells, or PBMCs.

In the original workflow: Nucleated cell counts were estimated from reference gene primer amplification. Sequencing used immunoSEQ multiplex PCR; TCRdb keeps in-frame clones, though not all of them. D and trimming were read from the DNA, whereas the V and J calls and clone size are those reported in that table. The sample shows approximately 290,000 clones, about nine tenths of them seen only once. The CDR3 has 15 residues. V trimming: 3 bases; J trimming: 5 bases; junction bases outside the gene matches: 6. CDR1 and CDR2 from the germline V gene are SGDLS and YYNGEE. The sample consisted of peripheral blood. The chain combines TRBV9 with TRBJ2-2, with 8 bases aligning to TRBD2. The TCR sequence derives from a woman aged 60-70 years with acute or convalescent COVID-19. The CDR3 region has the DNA TGTGCCAGCAGCGGCAGCGGGGGCCTTACCGGGGAGCTGTTTTTT. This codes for CASSGSGGLTGELFF.